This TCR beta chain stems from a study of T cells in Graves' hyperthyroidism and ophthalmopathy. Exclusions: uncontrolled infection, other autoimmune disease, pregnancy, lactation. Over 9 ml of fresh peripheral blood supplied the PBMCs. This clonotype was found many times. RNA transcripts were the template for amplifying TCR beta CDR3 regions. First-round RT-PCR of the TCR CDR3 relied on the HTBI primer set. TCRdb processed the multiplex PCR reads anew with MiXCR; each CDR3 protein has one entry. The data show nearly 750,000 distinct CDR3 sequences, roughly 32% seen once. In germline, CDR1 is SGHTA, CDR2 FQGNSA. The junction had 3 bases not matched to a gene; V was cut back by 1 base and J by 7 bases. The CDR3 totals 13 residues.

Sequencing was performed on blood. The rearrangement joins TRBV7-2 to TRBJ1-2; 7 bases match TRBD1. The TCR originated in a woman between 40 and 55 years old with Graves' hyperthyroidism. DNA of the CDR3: TGTGCCAGCAGCTTAGAAAGACAGGGTGGCTACACCTTC. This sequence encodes CASSLERQGGYTF.